Listed below are T cell receptor beta chains from one sample, sequenced in a study of T cell changes during pregnancy in multiple sclerosis. TCRdb's copy holds only in-frame clones and misses some; the assay was immunoSEQ multiplex PCR. The sample has approximately 94,000 clones, over 80% seen once. The sample here was peripheral blood, taken after pregnancy. The receptor set was obtained from a female donor with multiple sclerosis, enrolled in a pregnancy study. Both conserved end residues are part of each CDR3. The D gene is left open where the match is weak. Clone size appears in some rows only: once, few, many, or a class for an expanded clone.

j_call d_call v_call clone_size cdr3_aa cdr3_nt
TRBJ1-1 . TRBV9 . CASSVGGLGTEAFF TGTGCCAGCAGCGTAGGAGGGTTAGGCACTGAAGCTTTCTTT
TRBJ1-5 TRBD1 TRBV27 . CASRKQGTGMVHQPQHF TGTGCCAGCAGGAAACAAGGGACAGGGATGGTGCATCAGCCCCAGCATTTT
TRBJ1-6 . TRBV11-3 . CASSFQNSPLHF TGTGCCAGCAGCTTCCAGAATTCACCCCTCCACTTT
TRBJ2-5 TRBD2 TRBV5-6 . CASSLVTSVFGETQYF TGTGCCAGCAGCTTAGTGACTAGCGTGTTTGGGGAGACCCAGTACTTC
TRBJ1-2 TRBD1 TRBV5-4 once CASSFKGQGAGYTF TGTGCCAGCAGCTTCAAAGGACAGGGGGCTGGCTACACCTTC
TRBJ2-1 . TRBV7-8 . CASSFQGRNEQFF TGTGCCAGCAGCTTTCAGGGTCGGAATGAGCAGTTCTTC
TRBJ1-2 . TRBV2 . CASSESGNYGYTF TGTGCCAGCAGTGAATCAGGGAACTATGGCTACACCTTC
TRBJ2-7 . TRBV30 . CAWRRDPYYEQYF TGTGCCTGGAGGAGGGATCCCTACTACGAGCAGTACTTC
TRBJ1-6 TRBD1 TRBV30 once CAWTDRGNSPLHF TGTGCCTGGACAGACAGGGGCAATTCACCCCTCCACTTT
TRBJ2-7 . TRBV7-8 . CASTPGHHSSYEQYF TGTGCCAGCACGCCGGGACACCATAGCTCCTACGAGCAGTACTTC
TRBJ2-6 TRBD1 TRBV7-2 . CASSRDRGSGANVLTF TGTGCCAGCAGCCGGGACAGAGGCTCTGGGGCCAACGTCCTGACTTTC
TRBJ2-7 TRBD2 TRBV29-1 few CSVSLRAGATEQYF TGCAGCGTCTCCCTGCGCGCGGGAGCTACCGAGCAGTACTTC
TRBJ1-2 . TRBV11-3 . CASSLAGSGYTF TGTGCCAGCAGCTTAGCAGGGTCCGGCTACACCTTC
TRBJ1-1 TRBD1 TRBV30 few CAWRKGQGGWTEAFF TGTGCCTGGAGGAAGGGACAGGGAGGTTGGACTGAAGCTTTCTTT
TRBJ2-7 TRBD1 TRBV28 . CASTQGGQGAGEQYF TGTGCCAGCACCCAAGGGGGACAGGGGGCGGGGGAGCAGTACTTC
TRBJ1-2 . TRBV5-6 once CASSLLSRGAHGYTF TGTGCCAGCAGCTTGCTCTCACGGGGGGCTCATGGCTACACCTTC
TRBJ1-2 TRBD1 TRBV7-3 . CASSPIARDRGPYGYTF TGTGCCAGCAGCCCAATTGCCCGGGACAGGGGGCCCTATGGCTACACCTTC
TRBJ2-7 . TRBV28 . CASSSTRVLSEQYF TGTGCCAGCAGTTCGACCAGGGTGTTAAGCGAGCAGTACTTC
TRBJ2-7 TRBD2 TRBV5-5 . CASSLVRLAGVRQYF TGTGCCAGCAGCTTGGTTCGACTAGCGGGGGTAAGGCAGTACTTC
TRBJ2-7 TRBD1 TRBV6-5 . CASSRDRGSYEQYF TGTGCCAGCAGTCGGGACAGGGGTTCCTACGAGCAGTACTTC
TRBJ1-2 . TRBV18 . CASSVQGRPYGYTF TGTGCCAGCTCAGTACAGGGCCGGCCATATGGCTACACCTTC
TRBJ2-7 . TRBV14 . CASSPPRGSVNEQYF TGTGCCAGCAGCCCCCCTCGAGGTTCAGTCAACGAGCAGTACTTC
TRBJ2-1 TRBD2 TRBV30 . CAWSAGLAGVNEQFF TGTGCCTGGAGTGCCGGACTAGCGGGAGTGAATGAGCAGTTCTTC
TRBJ2-1 . TRBV7-3 . CASGSTSADEQFF TGTGCCAGCGGGTCAACAAGCGCTGATGAGCAGTTCTTC
TRBJ2-7 TRBD1 TRBV19 . CASNDGTGSYEQYF TGTGCCAGTAACGACGGGACAGGTTCTTACGAGCAGTACTTC
TRBJ1-1 TRBD1 TRBV6-1 . CASTQGGYTEAFF TGTGCCAGCACCCAGGGGGGTTACACTGAAGCTTTCTTT
TRBJ2-1 TRBD2 TRBV4-2 once CASSQAAGTRIYNEQFF TGTGCCAGCAGCCAGGCCGCCGGGACTAGAATCTACAATGAGCAGTTCTTC
TRBJ1-1 . TRBV29-1 . CSVEFGGTEAFF TGCAGCGTTGAATTCGGCGGCACTGAAGCTTTCTTT
TRBJ1-1 . TRBV7-3 . CASSLLRISAGGVEAFF TGTGCCAGCAGCTTATTACGGATCTCTGCCGGCGGTGTTGAAGCTTTCTTT
TRBJ1-4 TRBD1 TRBV5-5 . CASSQAGTVGEKLFF TGTGCCAGCAGCCAGGCCGGGACAGTCGGTGAAAAACTGTTTTTT
TRBJ1-3 TRBD1 TRBV28 . CASRRQGVRSGNTIYF TGTGCCAGCAGGCGACAGGGGGTTCGCTCTGGAAACACCATATATTTT
TRBJ2-2 TRBD2 TRBV29-1 . CSGRGVAGAPNTGELFF TGCAGCGGCAGGGGGGTAGCGGGAGCTCCGAACACCGGGGAGCTGTTTTTT
TRBJ1-2 TRBD1 TRBV28 . CASSVAQGAYGYTF TGTGCCAGCAGTGTGGCACAGGGGGCATATGGCTACACCTTC
TRBJ2-3 . TRBV6-6 once CASLGSVTDTQYF TGTGCCAGCCTGGGTAGCGTCACAGATACGCAGTATTTT
TRBJ2-7 . TRBV30 . CAWSVRSGYEQYF TGTGCCTGGAGTGTACGTAGCGGCTACGAGCAGTACTTC
TRBJ2-1 TRBD1 TRBV5-1 . CASSLAGQVNNEQFF TGCGCCAGCAGCTTGGCGGGACAGGTTAACAATGAGCAGTTCTTC
TRBJ1-2 TRBD1 TRBV28 . CASGTGNNYGYTF TGTGCCAGTGGGACAGGGAATAACTATGGCTACACCTTC
TRBJ2-1 . TRBV6-5 . CASSRPRGMGNEQFF TGTGCCAGCAGTCGACCCCGGGGGATGGGTAATGAGCAGTTCTTC
TRBJ1-1 . TRBV4-1 . CASSQDVQTAEAFF TGCGCCAGCAGCCAAGATGTCCAGACAGCCGAAGCTTTCTTT
TRBJ2-2 . TRBV9 . CASSVEGPGGWTGELFF TGTGCCAGCAGCGTAGAGGGTCCAGGCGGGTGGACCGGGGAGCTGTTTTTT
TRBJ1-2 TRBD1 TRBV28 . CASSLLGQGVVYGYTF TGTGCCAGCAGTCTACTGGGACAGGGGGTCGTCTATGGCTACACCTTC
TRBJ1-2 . TRBV28 . CASSLRGTNYGYTF TGTGCCAGCAGTTTACGCGGGACTAACTATGGCTACACCTTC
TRBJ2-7 TRBD2 TRBV5-6 . CASSFYGTIPSYEQYF TGTGCCAGCAGCTTTTACGGGACTATCCCCTCCTACGAGCAGTACTTC
TRBJ1-1 . TRBV5-4 . CASTLPGRSTEAFF TGTGCCAGCACACTTCCGGGGAGAAGCACTGAAGCTTTCTTT
TRBJ1-1 . TRBV5-8 . CASSLAQSRREGNTEAFF TGTGCCAGCAGCTTGGCACAATCCAGAAGGGAGGGGAACACTGAAGCTTTCTTT
TRBJ1-6 TRBD1 TRBV4-1 . CASSQDANPGQFNSPLHF TGCGCCAGCAGCCAAGATGCGAACCCGGGACAGTTTAATTCACCCCTCCACTTT
TRBJ1-3 . TRBV7-9 . CASSLQGRSGNTIYF TGTGCCAGCAGCTTACAGGGGAGATCTGGAAACACCATATATTTT
TRBJ1-1 TRBD1 TRBV4-3 . CASSRENRGNTEAFF TGCGCCAGCAGCCGCGAAAACAGGGGGAACACTGAAGCTTTCTTT
TRBJ2-1 TRBD2 TRBV28 . CASSPLREGYNEQFF TGTGCCAGCAGTCCCCTGCGGGAGGGCTACAATGAGCAGTTCTTC
TRBJ1-5 TRBD1 TRBV7-2 . CASSVGTVGQPQHF TGTGCCAGCAGCGTAGGGACAGTGGGTCAGCCCCAGCATTTT
TRBJ1-1 TRBD1 TRBV7-9 . CASSSRDRVGPSEAFF TGTGCCAGCAGCTCCCGGGACAGGGTTGGGCCCTCCGAGGCTTTCTTT
TRBJ1-3 . TRBV6-5 . CASSYSTGSSGNTIYF TGTGCCAGCAGTTACAGTACAGGGAGCTCTGGAAACACCATATATTTT
TRBJ2-2 TRBD1 TRBV7-3 . CASSDRQGPRTGELFF TGTGCCAGCAGCGACCGACAGGGCCCCAGGACCGGGGAGCTGTTTTTT
TRBJ1-2 TRBD1 TRBV25-1 . CASSEWGRGPNYGYTF TGTGCCAGCAGTGAATGGGGCAGGGGGCCGAACTATGGCTACACCTTC
TRBJ1-1 . TRBV19 . CASSNEVMNTEAFF TGTGCCAGTAGTAATGAGGTAATGAACACTGAAGCTTTCTTT
TRBJ1-2 TRBD1 TRBV9 . CASSVDTGGRYGYTF TGTGCCAGCAGCGTAGATACAGGGGGAAGGTATGGCTACACCTTC
TRBJ1-2 TRBD1 TRBV4-3 once CASSQVGGADYGYTF TGCGCCAGCAGCCAAGTAGGGGGCGCGGACTATGGCTACACCTTC
TRBJ2-3 TRBD1 TRBV7-7 . CASSPGTGVTDTQYF TGTGCCAGCAGCCCCGGGACAGGGGTGACAGATACGCAGTATTTT